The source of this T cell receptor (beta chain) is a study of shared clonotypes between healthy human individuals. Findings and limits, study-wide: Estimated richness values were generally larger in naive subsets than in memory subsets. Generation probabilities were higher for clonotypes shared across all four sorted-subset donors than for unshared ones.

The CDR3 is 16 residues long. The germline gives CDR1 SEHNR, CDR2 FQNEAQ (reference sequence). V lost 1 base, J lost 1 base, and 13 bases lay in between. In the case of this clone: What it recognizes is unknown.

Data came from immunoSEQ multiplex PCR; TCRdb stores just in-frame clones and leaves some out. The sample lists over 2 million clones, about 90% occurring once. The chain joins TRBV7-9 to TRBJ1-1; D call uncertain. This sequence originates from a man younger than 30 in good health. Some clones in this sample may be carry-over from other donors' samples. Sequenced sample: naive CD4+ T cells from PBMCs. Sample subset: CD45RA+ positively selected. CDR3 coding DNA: TGTGCCAGCAGCTTAGTGGGGAGGCAGACGAACACTGAAGCTTTCTTT. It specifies CASSLVGRQTNTEAFF.